The TCR beta chain described here comes from a study of blood T cell repertoires in COVID-19. Here immunoSEQ multiplex PCR was the method, and the copy in TCRdb shows in-frame clones only, minus some. Of about 120,000 clones listed, 79% are singletons. The material sequenced was peripheral blood. This TCR came from a man in his forties with active or convalescent COVID-19.

CDR3 protein: CASSGTGVTGELFF. The CDR3 DNA reads as TGCGCCAGCAGCGGGACAGGGGTCACCGGGGAGCTGTTTTTT. V and J are TRBV5-1 and TRBJ2-2; 10 bases are shared with TRBD1. The germline CDR1 and CDR2 sequences are SGHRS and YFSETQ. This CDR3 comprises 14 residues. V trimming: 4 bases; J trimming: 4 bases; junction bases outside the gene matches: 1.